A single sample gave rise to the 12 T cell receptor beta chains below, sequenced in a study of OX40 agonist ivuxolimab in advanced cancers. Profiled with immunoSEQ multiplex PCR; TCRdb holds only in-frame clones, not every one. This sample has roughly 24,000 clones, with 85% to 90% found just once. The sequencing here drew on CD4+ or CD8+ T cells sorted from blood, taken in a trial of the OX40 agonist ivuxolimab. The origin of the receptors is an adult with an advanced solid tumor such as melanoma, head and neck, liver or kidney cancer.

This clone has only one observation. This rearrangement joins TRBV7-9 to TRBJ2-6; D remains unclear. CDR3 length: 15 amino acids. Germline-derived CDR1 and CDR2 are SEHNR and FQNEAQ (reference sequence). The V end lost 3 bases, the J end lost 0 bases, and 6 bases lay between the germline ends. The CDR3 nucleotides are TGTGCCAGCAGCTTCCGGAGCTCTGGGGCCAACGTCCTGACTTTC. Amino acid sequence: CASSFRSSGANVLTF.

The CDR3 sequence: CASSLIQAYNEQFF. The CDR3 nucleotides are TGTGCCAGCAGCTTAATACAGGCCTACAATGAGCAGTTCTTC. J is TRBJ2-1 and V is TRBV7-6; possible D gene TRBD1, 5 bases. V lost 2 bases, J lost 2 bases, and 7 bases lay in between. This CDR3 is 14 amino acids long. Germline CDR1 reads SGHVS; CDR2 reads FNYEAQ.

CDR3 amino acids: CAWSKMGGSEKLFF. CDR3 bases: TGTGCCTGGAGTAAGATGGGGGGCTCTGAAAAACTGTTTTTT. The gene calls are TRBV30 and TRBJ1-4; TRBD1 might be the D (6 bases). V lost 2 bases to trimming and J lost 7 bases, with 14 bases between them. The CDR3 spans 14 residues. The germline CDR1 and CDR2 sequences are GTSNPN and SVGIG (reference sequence). The variable domain in full, with the rest retrieved from reference TRBV30 and TRBJ1-4, is SQTIHQWPATLVQPVGSPLSLECTVEGTSNPNLYWYRQAAGRGLQLLFYSVGIGQISSEVPQNLSASRPQDRQFILSSKKLLLSDSGFYLCAWSKMGGSEKLFFGSGTQLSVL.

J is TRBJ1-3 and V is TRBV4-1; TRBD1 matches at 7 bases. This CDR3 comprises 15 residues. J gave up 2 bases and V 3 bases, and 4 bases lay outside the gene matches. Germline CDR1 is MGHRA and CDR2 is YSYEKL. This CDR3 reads CASSQSGTAGNTIYF. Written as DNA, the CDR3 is TGCGCCAGCAGCCAGTCCGGGACAGCTGGAAACACCATATATTTT.

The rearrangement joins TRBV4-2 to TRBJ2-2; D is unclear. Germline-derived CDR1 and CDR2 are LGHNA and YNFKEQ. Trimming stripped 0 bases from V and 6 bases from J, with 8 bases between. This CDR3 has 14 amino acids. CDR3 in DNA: TGTGCCAGCAGCCAAGAGGGGTCCGCCGGGGAGCTGTTTTTT. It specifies CASSQEGSAGELFF.

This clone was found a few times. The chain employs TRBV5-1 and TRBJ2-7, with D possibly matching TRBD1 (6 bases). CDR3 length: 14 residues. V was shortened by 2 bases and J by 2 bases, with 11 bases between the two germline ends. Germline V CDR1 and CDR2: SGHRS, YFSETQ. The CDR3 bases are TGCGCCAGCAGCTTACTGCGGACAGCCTACGAGCAGTACTTC. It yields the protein CASSLLRTAYEQYF.

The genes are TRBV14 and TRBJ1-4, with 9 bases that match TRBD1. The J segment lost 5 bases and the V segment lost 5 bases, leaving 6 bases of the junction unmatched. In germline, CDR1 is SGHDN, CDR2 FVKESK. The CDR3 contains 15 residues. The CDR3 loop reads CASSAATGGNEKLFF. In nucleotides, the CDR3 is TGTGCCAGCAGCGCCGCGACAGGGGGAAATGAAAAACTGTTTTTT.

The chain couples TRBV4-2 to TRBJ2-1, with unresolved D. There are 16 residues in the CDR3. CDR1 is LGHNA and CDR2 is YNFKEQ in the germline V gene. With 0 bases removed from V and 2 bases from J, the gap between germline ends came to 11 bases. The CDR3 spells CASSQDIQITYNEQFF. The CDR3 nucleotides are TGTGCCAGCAGCCAAGATATACAGATTACCTACAATGAGCAGTTCTTC.

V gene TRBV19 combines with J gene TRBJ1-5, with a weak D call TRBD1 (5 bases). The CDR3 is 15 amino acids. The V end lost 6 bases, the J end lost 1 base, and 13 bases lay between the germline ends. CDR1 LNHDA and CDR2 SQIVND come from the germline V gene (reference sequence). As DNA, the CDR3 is TGTGCCAGTAGGATTACAGGTAGGAGCAATCAGCCCCAGCATTTT. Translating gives CASRITGRSNQPQHF.

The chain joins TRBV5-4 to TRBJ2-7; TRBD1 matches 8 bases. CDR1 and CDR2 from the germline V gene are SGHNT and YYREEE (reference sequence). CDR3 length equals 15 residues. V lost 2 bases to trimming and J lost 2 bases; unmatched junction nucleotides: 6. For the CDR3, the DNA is TGTGCCAGCAGCTTAGCCGGGACAGGAACCTACGAGCAGTACTTC. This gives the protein CASSLAGTGTYEQYF.

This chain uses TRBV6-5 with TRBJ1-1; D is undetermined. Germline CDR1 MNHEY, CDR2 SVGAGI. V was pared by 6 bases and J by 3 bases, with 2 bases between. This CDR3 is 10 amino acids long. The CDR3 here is CASRDTEAFF. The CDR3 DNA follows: TGTGCCAGCAGGGACACTGAAGCTTTCTTT.

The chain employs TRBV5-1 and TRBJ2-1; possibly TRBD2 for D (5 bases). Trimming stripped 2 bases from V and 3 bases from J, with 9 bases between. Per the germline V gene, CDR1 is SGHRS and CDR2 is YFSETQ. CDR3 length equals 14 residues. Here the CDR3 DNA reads TGCGCCAGCAGCTTAAGCGGCAGCTACAATGAGCAGTTCTTC. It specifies CASSLSGSYNEQFF.